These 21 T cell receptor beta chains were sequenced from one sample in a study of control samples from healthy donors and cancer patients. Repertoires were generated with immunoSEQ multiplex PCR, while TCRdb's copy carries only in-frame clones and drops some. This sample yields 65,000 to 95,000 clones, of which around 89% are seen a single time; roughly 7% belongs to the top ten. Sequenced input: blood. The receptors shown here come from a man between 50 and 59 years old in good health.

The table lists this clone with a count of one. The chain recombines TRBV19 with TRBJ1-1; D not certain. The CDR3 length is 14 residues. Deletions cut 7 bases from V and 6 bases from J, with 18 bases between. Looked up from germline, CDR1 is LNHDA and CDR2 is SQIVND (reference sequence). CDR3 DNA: TGTGCCAGTAATCCGACCGCTTGGCCCGCTGAAGCTTTCTTT. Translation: CASNPTAWPAEAFF.

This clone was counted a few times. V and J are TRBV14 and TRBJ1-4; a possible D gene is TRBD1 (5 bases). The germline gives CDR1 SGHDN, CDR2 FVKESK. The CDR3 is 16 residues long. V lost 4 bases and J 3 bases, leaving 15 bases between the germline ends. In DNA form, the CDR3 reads TGTGCCAGCAGCCCTTTGACCAGGGTCGCTAATGAAAAACTGTTTTTT. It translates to CASSPLTRVANEKLFF.

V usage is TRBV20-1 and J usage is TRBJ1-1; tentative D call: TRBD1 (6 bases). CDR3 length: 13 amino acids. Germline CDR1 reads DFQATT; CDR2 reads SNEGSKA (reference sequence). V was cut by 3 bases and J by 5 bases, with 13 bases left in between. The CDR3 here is CSASGTQRTEAFF. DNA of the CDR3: TGCAGTGCTAGTGGGACACAGAGAACTGAAGCTTTCTTT.

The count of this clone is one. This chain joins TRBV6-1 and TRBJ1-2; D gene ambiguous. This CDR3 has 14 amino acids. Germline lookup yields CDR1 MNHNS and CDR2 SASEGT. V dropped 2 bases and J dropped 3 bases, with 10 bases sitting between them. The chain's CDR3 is CASSEFGEYYGYTF. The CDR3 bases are TGTGCCAGCAGTGAATTCGGAGAGTACTATGGCTACACCTTC.

The CDR3, as DNA: TGTGCCAGCAGTGGTAATCTAGCGGGGTCCGGGGAGCAGTTCTTC. Its protein product is CASSGNLAGSGEQFF. V gene TRBV2 combines with J gene TRBJ2-1; 9 bases are a match to TRBD2. CDR1 is SNHLY and CDR2 is FYNNEI in the germline V gene. V gave up 4 bases and J gave up 10 bases; unmatched junction bases: 11. This CDR3 comprises 15 residues.

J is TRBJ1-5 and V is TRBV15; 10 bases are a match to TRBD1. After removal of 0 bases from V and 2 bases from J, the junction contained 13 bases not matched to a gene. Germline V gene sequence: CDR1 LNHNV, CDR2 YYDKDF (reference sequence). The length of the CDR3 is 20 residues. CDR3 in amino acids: CATSRDGTGDRDVGNQPQHF. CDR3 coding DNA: TGTGCCACCAGCAGAGATGGGACAGGGGACAGGGACGTCGGCAATCAGCCCCAGCATTTT.

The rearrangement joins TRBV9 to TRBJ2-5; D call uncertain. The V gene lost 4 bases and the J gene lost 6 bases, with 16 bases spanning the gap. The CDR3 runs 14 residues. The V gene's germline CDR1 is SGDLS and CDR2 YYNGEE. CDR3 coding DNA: TGTGCCAGCAGCCCTGGGGTGAATGGGCAGACCCAGTACTTC. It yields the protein CASSPGVNGQTQYF.

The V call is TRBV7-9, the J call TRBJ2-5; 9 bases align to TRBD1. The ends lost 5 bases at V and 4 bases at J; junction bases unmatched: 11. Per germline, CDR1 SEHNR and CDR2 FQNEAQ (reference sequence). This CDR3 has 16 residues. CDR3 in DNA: TGTGCCAGCAGCCCCCCCGGGACAGGGATTCGAGAGACCCAGTACTTC. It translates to CASSPPGTGIRETQYF.

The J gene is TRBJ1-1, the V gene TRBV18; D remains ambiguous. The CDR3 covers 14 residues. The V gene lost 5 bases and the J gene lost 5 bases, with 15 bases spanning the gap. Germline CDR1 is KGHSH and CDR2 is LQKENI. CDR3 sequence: CASSVGPGITEAFF. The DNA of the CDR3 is TGTGCCAGCTCAGTCGGGCCTGGAATTACTGAAGCTTTCTTT.

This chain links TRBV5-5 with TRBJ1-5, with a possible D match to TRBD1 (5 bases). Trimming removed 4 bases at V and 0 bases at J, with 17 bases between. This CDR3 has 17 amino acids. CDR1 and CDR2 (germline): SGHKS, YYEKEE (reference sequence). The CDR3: CASSVTPGRYSNQPQHF. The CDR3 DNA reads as TGTGCCAGCAGCGTTACTCCGGGACGGTATAGCAATCAGCCCCAGCATTTT.

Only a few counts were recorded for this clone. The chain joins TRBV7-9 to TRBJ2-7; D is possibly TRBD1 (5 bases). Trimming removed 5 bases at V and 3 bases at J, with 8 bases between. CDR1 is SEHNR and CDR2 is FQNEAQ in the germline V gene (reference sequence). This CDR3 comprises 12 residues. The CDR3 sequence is CASSPRGYEQYF. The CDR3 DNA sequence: TGTGCCAGCAGCCCTAGGGGCTACGAGCAGTACTTC.

As DNA, the CDR3 is TGTGCCAGCAGTCACACAGGGCTCCCTACGAACACTGAAGCTTTCTTT. It is translated as CASSHTGLPTNTEAFF. The J gene is TRBJ1-1, the V gene TRBV6-6, with TRBD1 as a possible D gene (6 bases). Germline CDR1 and CDR2: MNHNY and SVGAGI (reference sequence). Trimming took off 5 bases at V and 1 base at J, with 17 bases between the two ends. This CDR3 spans 16 amino acids.

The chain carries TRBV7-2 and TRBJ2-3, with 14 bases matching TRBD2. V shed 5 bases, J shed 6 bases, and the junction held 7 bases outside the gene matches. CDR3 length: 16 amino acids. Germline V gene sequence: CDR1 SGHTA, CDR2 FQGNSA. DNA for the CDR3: TGTGCCAGCAGCCCCCGGACTAGCGGGGGGCCGGATACGCAGTATTTT. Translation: CASSPRTSGGPDTQYF.

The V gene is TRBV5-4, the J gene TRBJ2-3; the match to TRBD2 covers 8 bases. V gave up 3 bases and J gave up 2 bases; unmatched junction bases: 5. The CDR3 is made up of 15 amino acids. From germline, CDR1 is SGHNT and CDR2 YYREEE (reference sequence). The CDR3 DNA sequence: TGTGCCAGCAGCTCGGGACTAGTGAACACAGATACGCAGTATTTT. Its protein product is CASSSGLVNTDTQYF.

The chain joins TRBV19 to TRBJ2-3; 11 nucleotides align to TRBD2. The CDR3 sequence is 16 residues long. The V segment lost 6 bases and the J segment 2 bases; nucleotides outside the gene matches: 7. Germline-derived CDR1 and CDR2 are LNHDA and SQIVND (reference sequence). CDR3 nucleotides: TGTGCCAGTAGCCTCGGGACTAGCGGCCTCACAGATACGCAGTATTTT. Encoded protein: CASSLGTSGLTDTQYF.

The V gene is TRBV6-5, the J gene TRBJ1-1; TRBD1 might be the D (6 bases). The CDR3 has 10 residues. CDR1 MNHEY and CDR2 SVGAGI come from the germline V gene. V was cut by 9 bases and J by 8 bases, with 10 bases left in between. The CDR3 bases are TGTGCCAGTTACAGGGTAGAAGCTTTCTTT. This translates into CASYRVEAFF.

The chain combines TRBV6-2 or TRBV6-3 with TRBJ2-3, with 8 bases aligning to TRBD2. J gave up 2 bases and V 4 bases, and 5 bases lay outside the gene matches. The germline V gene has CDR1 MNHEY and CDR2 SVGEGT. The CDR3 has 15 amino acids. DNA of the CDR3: TGTGCCAGCAGTTCGGGCGGGGGGAACACAGATACGCAGTATTTT. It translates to CASSSGGGNTDTQYF.

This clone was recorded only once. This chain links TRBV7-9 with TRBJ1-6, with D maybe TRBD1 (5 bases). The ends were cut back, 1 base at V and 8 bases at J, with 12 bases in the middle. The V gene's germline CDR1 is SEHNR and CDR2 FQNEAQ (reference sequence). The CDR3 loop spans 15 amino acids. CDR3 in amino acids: CASSLDGAPDSPLHF. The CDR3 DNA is TGTGCCAGCAGCTTAGACGGGGCTCCAGATTCACCCCTCCACTTT.

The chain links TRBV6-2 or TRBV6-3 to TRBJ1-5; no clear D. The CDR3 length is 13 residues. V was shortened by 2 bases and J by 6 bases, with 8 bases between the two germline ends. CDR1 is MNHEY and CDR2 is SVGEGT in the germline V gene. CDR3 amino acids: CASSYGGSQPQHF. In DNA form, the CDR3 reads TGTGCCAGCAGTTACGGAGGGAGTCAGCCCCAGCATTTT.

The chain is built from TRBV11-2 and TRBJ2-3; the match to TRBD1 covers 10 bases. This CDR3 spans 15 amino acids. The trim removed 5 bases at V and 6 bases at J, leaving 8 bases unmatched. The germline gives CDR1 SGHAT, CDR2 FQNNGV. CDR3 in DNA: TGTGCCAGCAGCCAGTGGGACAGGGGTGGGGATACGCAGTATTTT. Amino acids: CASSQWDRGGDTQYF.

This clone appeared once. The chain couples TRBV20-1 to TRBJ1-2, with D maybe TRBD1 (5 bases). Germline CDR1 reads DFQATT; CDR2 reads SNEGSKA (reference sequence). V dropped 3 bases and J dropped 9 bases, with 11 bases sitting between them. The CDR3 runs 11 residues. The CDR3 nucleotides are TGCAGTGCTAGTAATGGGGCTAGCTACACCTTC. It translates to CSASNGASYTF.